This T cell receptor beta chain originates from a study of blood T cell repertoires in COVID-19. Trimming pared 0 bases from V and 3 bases from J, leaving 20 bases between. Looked up from germline, CDR1 is MNHNS and CDR2 is SASEGT. The CDR3 is 18 amino acids. Profiling relied on immunoSEQ multiplex PCR, and the TCRdb table lists in-frame clones only, not all of them. Of roughly 180,000 clones listed, 80% to 90% were seen once; the top ten hold over 5%. Sequencing was done on a sample of peripheral blood. The receptor was derived from a woman between 45 and 60 years old with COVID-19, enrolled during active disease. V gene TRBV6-1 combines with J gene TRBJ2-5, with D perhaps TRBD2 (6 bases). The CDR3 nucleotides read TGTGCCAGCAGTGAAGCGAGGTGGGTAGCGGCAATGAAAGAGACCCAGTACTTC. The encoded protein is CASSEARWVAAMKETQYF.